This T cell receptor (beta chain) was found in a study of blood T cell repertoires in COVID-19. Study as a whole: There were acute and convalescent COVID-19 samples, and they came from the United States, Italy and Spain. PBMCs, B-cell-depleted T cells, or T cells provided the cDNA or gDNA that made up the material.

Germline CDR1 reads SEHNR; CDR2 reads FQNEAQ (reference sequence). The germline V and J ends were trimmed by 5 bases and 2 bases, with 15 bases remaining between them. CDR3 length: 16 amino acids. Authors' analysis steps: Researchers report that nucleated cell counts were estimated from reference gene primer amplification. Libraries were prepared by immunoSEQ multiplex PCR; TCRdb keeps only in-frame clonotypes and omits some of them. V, J and clone size are taken as reported in that table, and D and trimming were inferred from the DNA itself. Of roughly 200,000 clones listed, 70% to 90% are singletons.

The sequencing input was peripheral blood. The TCR comes from a human donor with active or convalescent COVID-19. The donor label of this sample is uncertain. The chain is built from TRBV7-9 and TRBJ2-2, with D possibly matching TRBD1 (5 bases). The CDR3 nucleotides read TGTGCCAGCAGCGCTGCGTTGGGGCCCAACACCGGGGAGCTGTTTTTT. Residues: CASSAALGPNTGELFF.